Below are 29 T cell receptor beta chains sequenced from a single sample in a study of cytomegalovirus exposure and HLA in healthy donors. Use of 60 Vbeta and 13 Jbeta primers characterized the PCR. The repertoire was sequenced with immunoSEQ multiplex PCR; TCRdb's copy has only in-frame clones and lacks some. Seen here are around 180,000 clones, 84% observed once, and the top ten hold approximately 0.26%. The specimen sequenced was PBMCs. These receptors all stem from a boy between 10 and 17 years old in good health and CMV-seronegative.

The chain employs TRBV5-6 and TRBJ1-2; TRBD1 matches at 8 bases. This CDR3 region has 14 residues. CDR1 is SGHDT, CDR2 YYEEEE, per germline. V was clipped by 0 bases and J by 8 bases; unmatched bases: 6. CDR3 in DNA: TGTGCCAGCAGCTTGGATCGAGACAGGGGCGGCTACACCTTC. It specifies CASSLDRDRGGYTF.

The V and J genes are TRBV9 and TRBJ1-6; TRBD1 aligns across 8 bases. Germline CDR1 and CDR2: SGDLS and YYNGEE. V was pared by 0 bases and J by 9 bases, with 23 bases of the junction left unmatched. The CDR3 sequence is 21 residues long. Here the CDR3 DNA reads TGTGCCAGCAGCGTAGGGGTGGGCGGGAGAGGTGGGGGCAGGGGGCCTTCACCCCTCCACTTT. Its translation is CASSVGVGGRGGGRGPSPLHF.

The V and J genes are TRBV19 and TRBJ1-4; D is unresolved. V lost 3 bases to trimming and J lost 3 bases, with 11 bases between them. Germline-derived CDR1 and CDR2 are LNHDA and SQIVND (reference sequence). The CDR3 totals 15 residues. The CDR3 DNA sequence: TGTGCCAGTAGTATCTTAACAGCGGCTAATGAAAAACTGTTTTTT. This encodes CASSILTAANEKLFF.

The chain's CDR3 is CASSPTSDERELFF. Here the CDR3 DNA reads TGTGCCAGCAGTCCTACCTCGGACGAGCGGGAACTGTTTTTT. This chain uses TRBV27 with TRBJ1-4; no clear D gene. Trimming stripped 5 bases from V and 12 bases from J, with 19 bases between. Germline V gene sequence: CDR1 MNHEY, CDR2 SMNVEV (reference sequence). This CDR3 spans 14 amino acids.

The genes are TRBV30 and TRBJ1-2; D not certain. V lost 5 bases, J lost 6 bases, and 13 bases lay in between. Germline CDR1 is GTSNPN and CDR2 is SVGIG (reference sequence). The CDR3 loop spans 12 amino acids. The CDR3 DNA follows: TGTGCCTGGGAGGGCGGCGGGAATGGCTACACCTTC. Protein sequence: CAWEGGGNGYTF.

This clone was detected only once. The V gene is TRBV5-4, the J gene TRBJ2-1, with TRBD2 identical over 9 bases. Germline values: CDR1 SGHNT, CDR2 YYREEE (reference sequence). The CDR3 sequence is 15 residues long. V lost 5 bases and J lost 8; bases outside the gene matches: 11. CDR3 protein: CASRSLAGGPDEQFF. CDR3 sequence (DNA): TGTGCCAGCAGGTCTTTGGCGGGAGGGCCCGATGAGCAGTTCTTC. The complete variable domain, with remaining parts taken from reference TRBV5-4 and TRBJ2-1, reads ETGVTQSPTHLIKTRGQQVTLRCSSQSGHNTVSWYQQALGQGPQFIFQYYREEENGRGNFPPRFSGLQFPNYSSELNVNALELDDSALYLCASRSLAGGPDEQFFGPGTRLTVL.

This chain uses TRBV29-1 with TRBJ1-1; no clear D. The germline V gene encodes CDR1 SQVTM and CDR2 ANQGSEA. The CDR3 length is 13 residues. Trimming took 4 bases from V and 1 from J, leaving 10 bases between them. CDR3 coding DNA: TGCAGCGTTGTTGGGCAGAGGAACACTGAAGCTTTCTTT. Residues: CSVVGQRNTEAFF.

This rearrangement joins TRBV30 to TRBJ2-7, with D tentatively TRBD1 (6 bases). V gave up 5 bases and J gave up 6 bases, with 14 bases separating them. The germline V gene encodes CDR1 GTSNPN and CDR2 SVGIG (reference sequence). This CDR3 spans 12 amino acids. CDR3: CAWGQTGTEQYF. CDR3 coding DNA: TGTGCCTGGGGGCAAACAGGGACCGAGCAGTACTTC.

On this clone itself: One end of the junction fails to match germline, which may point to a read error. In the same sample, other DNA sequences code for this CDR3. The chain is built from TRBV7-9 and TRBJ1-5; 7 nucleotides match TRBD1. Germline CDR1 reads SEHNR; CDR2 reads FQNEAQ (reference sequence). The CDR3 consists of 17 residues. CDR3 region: CASSPGPTGVKDQPQHF. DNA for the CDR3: TGTGCTAGCAGCCCAGGCCCTACAGGGGTAAAGGATCAGCCCCAGCATTTT.

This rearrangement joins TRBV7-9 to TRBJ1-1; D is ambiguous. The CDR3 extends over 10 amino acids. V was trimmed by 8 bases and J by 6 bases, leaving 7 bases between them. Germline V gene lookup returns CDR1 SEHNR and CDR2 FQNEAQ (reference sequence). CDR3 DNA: TGTGCCAGCGTCCGGGCTGAAGCTTTCTTT. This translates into CASVRAEAFF. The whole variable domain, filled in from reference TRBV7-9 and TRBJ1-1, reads DTGVSQNPRHKITKRGQNVTFRCDPISEHNRLYWYRQTLGQGPEFLTYFQNEAQLEKSRLLSDRFSAERPKGSFSTLEIQRTEQGDSAMYLCASVRAEAFFGQGTRLTVV.

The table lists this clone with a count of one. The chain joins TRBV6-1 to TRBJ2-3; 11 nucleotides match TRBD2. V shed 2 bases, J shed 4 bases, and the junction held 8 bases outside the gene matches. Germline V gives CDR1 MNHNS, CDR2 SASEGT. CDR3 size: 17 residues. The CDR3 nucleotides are TGTGCCAGCAGTGAACTTACTAGCGGGAGATACGCAGATACGCAGTATTTT. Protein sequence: CASSELTSGRYADTQYF.

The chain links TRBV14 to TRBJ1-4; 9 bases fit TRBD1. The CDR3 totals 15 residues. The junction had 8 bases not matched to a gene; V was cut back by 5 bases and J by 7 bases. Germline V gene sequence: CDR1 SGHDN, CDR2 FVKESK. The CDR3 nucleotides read TGTGCCAGCAGCGCTCAACAGGGGGCCTTTGAAAAACTGTTTTTT. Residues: CASSAQQGAFEKLFF.

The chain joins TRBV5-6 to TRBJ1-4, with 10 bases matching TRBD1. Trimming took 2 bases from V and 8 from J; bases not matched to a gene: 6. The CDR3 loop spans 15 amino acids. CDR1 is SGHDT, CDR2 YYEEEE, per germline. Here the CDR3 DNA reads TGTGCCAGCAGCTTCAGGGACAGGGGAAGGGAAAAACTGTTTTTT. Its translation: CASSFRDRGREKLFF.

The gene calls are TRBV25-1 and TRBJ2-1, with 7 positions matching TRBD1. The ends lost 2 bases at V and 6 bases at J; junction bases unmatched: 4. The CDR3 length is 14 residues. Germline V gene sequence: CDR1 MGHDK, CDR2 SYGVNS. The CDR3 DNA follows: TGTGCCAGCAGTGAAGAGGGGGCGGGCAATGAGCAGTTCTTC. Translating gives CASSEEGAGNEQFF.

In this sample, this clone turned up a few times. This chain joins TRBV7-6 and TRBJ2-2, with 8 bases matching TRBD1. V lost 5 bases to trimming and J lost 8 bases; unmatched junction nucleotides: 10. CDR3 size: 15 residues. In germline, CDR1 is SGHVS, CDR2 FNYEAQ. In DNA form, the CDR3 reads TGTGCCAGCAGCCAAGGACAGGGCCCTCCTGGGGAGCTGTTTTTT. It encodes CASSQGQGPPGELFF.

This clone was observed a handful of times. The CDR3 DNA is TGTGCCAGCAGTTTACAGGGGGTTGGGGCCAACGTCCTGACTTTC. Translated, it gives CASSLQGVGANVLTF. The gene calls are TRBV27 and TRBJ2-6, with 7 bases identical to TRBD1. The germline CDR1 and CDR2 sequences are MNHEY and SMNVEV (reference sequence). The V and J ends lost 2 bases and 3 bases, in that order; junction bases with no gene match: 1. This CDR3 has 15 residues.

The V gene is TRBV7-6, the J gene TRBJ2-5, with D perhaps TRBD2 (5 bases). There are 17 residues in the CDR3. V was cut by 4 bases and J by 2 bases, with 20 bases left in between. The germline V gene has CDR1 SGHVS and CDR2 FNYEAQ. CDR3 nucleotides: TGTGCCAGCAGCTCACTATCAGTCACGCGGAGGCAAGAGACCCAGTACTTC. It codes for CASSSLSVTRRQETQYF.

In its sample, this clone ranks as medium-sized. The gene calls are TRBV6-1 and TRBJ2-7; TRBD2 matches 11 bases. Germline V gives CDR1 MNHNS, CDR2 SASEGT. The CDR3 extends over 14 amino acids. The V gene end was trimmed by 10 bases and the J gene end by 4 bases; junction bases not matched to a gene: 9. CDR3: CAKDETSGMYEQYF. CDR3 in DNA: TGTGCCAAGGACGAGACTAGCGGGATGTACGAGCAGTACTTC.

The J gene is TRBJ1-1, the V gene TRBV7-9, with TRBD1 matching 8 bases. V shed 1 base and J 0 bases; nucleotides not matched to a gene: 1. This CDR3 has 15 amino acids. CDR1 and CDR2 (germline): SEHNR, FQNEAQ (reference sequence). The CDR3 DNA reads TGTGCCAGCAGCTTAGGGACAGGGATGAACACTGAAGCTTTCTTT. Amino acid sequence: CASSLGTGMNTEAFF.

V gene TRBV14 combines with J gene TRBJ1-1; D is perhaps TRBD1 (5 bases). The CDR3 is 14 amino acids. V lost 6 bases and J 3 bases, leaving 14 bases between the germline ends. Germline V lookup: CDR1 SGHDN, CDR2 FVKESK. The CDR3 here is CASSRRAVDTEAFF. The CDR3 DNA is TGTGCCAGCAGTCGCAGGGCGGTCGACACTGAAGCTTTCTTT.

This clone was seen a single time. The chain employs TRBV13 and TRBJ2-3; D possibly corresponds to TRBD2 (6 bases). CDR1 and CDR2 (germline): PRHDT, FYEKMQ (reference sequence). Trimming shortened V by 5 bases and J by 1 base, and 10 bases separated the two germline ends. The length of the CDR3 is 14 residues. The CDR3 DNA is TGTGCCAGCAGCACCGGGACTCGCACAGATACGCAGTATTTT. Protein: CASSTGTRTDTQYF.

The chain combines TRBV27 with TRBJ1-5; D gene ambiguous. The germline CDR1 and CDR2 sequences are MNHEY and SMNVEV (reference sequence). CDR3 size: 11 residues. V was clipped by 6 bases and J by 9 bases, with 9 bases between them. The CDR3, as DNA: TGTGCCAGCAGGCCTCCGGGGCCCCAGCATTTT. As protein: CASRPPGPQHF.

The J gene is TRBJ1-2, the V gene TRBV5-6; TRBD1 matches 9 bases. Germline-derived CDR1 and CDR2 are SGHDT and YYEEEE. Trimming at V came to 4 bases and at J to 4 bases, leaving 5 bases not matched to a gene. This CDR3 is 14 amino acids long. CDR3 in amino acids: CASSQTGGSYGYTF. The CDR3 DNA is TGTGCCAGCAGCCAAACAGGGGGCTCCTATGGCTACACCTTC.

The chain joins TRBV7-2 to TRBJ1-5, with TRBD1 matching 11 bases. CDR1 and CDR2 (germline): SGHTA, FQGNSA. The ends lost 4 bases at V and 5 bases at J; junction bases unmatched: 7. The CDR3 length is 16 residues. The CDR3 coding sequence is TGTGCCAGCAGCTACCCCTCGGGACAGGGGGATCAGCCCCAGCATTTT. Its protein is CASSYPSGQGDQPQHF.

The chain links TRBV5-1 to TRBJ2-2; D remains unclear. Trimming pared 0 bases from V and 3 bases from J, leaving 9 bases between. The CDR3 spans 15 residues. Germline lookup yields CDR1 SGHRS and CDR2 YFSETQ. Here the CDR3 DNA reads TGCGCCAGCAGCTTGGCTAGTTGGGACACCGGGGAGCTGTTTTTT. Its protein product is CASSLASWDTGELFF. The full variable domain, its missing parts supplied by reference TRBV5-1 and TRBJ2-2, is KAGVTQTPRYLIKTRGQQVTLSCSPISGHRSVSWYQQTPGQGLQFLFEYFSETQRNKGNFPGRFSGRQFSNSRSEMNVSTLELGDSALYLCASSLASWDTGELFFGEGSRLTVL.

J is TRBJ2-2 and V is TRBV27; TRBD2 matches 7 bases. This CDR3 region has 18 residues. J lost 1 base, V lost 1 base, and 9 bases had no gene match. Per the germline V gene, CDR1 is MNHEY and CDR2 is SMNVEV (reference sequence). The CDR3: CASSLCTWGGRNTGELFF. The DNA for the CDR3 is TGTGCCAGCAGTTTATGTACATGGGGCGGGAGGAACACCGGGGAGCTGTTTTTT.

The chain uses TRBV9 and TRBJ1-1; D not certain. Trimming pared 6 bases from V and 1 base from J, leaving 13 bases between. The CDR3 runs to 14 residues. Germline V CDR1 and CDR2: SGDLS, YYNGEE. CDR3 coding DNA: TGTGCCAGCACCCGGGGAGTTCAGAACACTGAAGCTTTCTTT. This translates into CASTRGVQNTEAFF.

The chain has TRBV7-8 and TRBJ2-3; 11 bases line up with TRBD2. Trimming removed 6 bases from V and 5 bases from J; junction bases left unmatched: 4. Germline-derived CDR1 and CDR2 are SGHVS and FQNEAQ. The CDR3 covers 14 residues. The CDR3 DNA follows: TGTGCCAGCAGTTCCGGGACTAGCGGAGATACGCAGTATTTT. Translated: CASSSGTSGDTQYF.

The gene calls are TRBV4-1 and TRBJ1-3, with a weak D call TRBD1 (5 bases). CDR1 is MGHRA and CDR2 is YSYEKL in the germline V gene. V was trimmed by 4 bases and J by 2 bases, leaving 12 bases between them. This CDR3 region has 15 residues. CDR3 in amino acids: CASSRGENAGNTIYF. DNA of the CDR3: TGCGCCAGCAGCCGGGGGGAGAACGCTGGAAACACCATATATTTT.